The 10 T cell receptor beta chains in this list originate from one sample, sequenced in a study of a mutant IDH1 vaccine in newly diagnosed glioma. Antigen specificity for these receptors is unknown. Libraries were prepared by immunoSEQ multiplex PCR; TCRdb keeps only in-frame clonotypes and omits some of them. The repertoire holds tens of thousands of clones, with about 85% as singletons. As for time point: week 23, last vaccination. The content of each vaccine dose was 300 ug of mutant IDH1 20-mer peptide, and topical imiquimod accompanied it. The source was PBMCs, collected from a glioma patient whose treatment included an IDH1 peptide vaccine. The receptors shown here come from a woman in her fifties or sixties with glioma.

The chain uses TRBV5-1 and TRBJ2-3; D is unresolved. Germline CDR1 SGHRS, CDR2 YFSETQ. This CDR3 is 15 amino acids long. V lost 0 bases, J lost 3 bases, and 11 bases lay in between. CDR3 in amino acids: CASSLERVNTDTQYF. CDR3 coding DNA: TGCGCCAGCAGCTTGGAACGCGTTAATACAGATACGCAGTATTTT.

This clone was seen more than once but under ten times. The chain links TRBV30 to TRBJ1-5, with a tentative D call TRBD1 (5 bases). This CDR3 has 14 amino acids. The germline V gene has CDR1 GTSNPN and CDR2 SVGIG (reference sequence). The V and J ends lost 0 bases and 5 bases respectively, with 11 bases between them. The CDR3 loop reads CAWSVPGGYQPQHF. The CDR3, as DNA: TGTGCCTGGAGTGTACCGGGGGGTTATCAGCCCCAGCATTTT.

V gene TRBV28 combines with J gene TRBJ1-2, with D possibly matching TRBD1 (6 bases). Germline V lookup: CDR1 MDHEN, CDR2 SYDVKM. The CDR3 length is 16 residues. V was pared by 5 bases and J by 0 bases, with 16 bases between. CDR3 in DNA: TGTGCCAGCAGTGCTTCGGGGGCCCCCACTAACTATGGCTACACCTTC. This sequence encodes CASSASGAPTNYGYTF.

V and J are TRBV5-1 and TRBJ2-2; 9 bases fit TRBD2. Trimming removed 4 bases from V and 6 bases from J; junction bases left unmatched: 7. Germline CDR1 SGHRS, CDR2 YFSETQ. This CDR3 has 15 residues. This CDR3 is CASSTTSGPAGELFF. The CDR3 region has the DNA TGCGCCAGCAGCACAACTAGCGGGCCTGCCGGGGAGCTGTTTTTT.

The chain combines TRBV5-1 with TRBJ2-1; 9 bases are a match to TRBD1. Trimming removed 0 bases from V and 5 bases from J; junction bases left unmatched: 3. In germline, CDR1 is SGHRS, CDR2 YFSETQ. This CDR3 contains 15 residues. As DNA, the CDR3 is TGCGCCAGCAGCTTGGGTGGGACAGGGAACAATGAGCAGTTCTTC. Translating it yields CASSLGGTGNNEQFF. Filled out from reference TRBV5-1 and TRBJ2-1, the complete variable domain reads KAGVTQTPRYLIKTRGQQVTLSCSPISGHRSVSWYQQTPGQGLQFLFEYFSETQRNKGNFPGRFSGRQFSNSRSEMNVSTLELGDSALYLCASSLGGTGNNEQFFGPGTRLTVL.

The V call is TRBV15, the J call TRBJ1-2; D is unclear. From germline, CDR1 is LNHNV and CDR2 YYDKDF (reference sequence). The CDR3 covers 15 residues. V shed 1 base and J shed 4 bases, with 13 bases lying between them. The CDR3 region is CATSRARSQVYGYTF. CDR3 DNA: TGTGCCACCAGCAGAGCGAGGTCCCAAGTCTATGGCTACACCTTC.

J is TRBJ2-1 and V is TRBV7-8; 12 bases agree with TRBD2. Germline loops: CDR1 SGHVS, CDR2 FQNEAQ. This CDR3 region has 16 residues. Unmatched junction bases numbered 5, after V lost 5 bases and J lost 3 bases. CDR3 DNA sequence: TGTGCCAGCAGCCCGTGGACTAGCGGGGTCTACAATGAGCAGTTCTTC. Translated, it gives CASSPWTSGVYNEQFF.

V is TRBV5-1 and J is TRBJ2-7, with D possibly TRBD1 on 5 matching bases. CDR3 size: 14 residues. Germline V lookup: CDR1 SGHRS, CDR2 YFSETQ. The V gene lost 1 base and the J gene lost 2 bases, with 10 bases spanning the gap. CDR3 sequence: CASSLTGQAYEQYF. CDR3 DNA sequence: TGCGCCAGCAGCTTGACAGGTCAAGCCTACGAGCAGTACTTC.

In regard to this clone: The same CDR3 also results from other DNA sequences found in this sample. The chain recombines TRBV19 with TRBJ1-5, with TRBD1 as a possible D gene (5 bases). V lost 2 bases and J lost 1, with 6 bases in between. The V gene's germline CDR1 is LNHDA and CDR2 SQIVND (reference sequence). The CDR3 extends over 14 amino acids. CDR3: CASSIRDSNQPQHF. In DNA, the CDR3 is TGTGCCAGTAGTATAAGGGACAGCAATCAGCCCCAGCATTTT.

V is TRBV10-1 and J is TRBJ2-1; D is unclear. The CDR3 length is 9 residues. V dropped 10 bases and J dropped 8 bases, with 6 bases sitting between them. CDR1 is WNHNN and CDR2 is SYGVQD in the germline V gene (reference sequence). For the CDR3, the DNA is TGCGCCACGACCGATGAGCAGTTCTTC. This encodes CATTDEQFF.